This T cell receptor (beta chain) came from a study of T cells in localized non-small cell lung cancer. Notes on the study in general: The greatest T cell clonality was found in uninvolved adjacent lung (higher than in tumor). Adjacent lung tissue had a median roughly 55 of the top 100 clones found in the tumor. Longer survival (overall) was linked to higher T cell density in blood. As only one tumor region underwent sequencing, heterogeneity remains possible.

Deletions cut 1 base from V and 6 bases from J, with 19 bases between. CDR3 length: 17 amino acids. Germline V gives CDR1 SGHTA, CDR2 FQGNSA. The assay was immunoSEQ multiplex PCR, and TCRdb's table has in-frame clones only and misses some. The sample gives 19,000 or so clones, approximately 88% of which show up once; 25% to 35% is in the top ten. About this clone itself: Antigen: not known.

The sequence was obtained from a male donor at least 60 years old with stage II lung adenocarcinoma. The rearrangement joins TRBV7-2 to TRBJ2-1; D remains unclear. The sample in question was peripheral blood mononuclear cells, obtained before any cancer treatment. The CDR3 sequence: CASSLVPLSGVGNEQFF. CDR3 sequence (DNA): TGTGCCAGCAGCTTAGTTCCCCTATCTGGGGTGGGCAATGAGCAGTTCTTC.